These 8 T cell receptor beta chains originate from one sample sequenced in a study of blood T cell repertoires in COVID-19. This table comes from immunoSEQ multiplex PCR, and its TCRdb copy is limited to in-frame clones, with some not included. This table holds roughly 340,000 clones, 89% found once. The material sequenced was peripheral blood. Receptor source: a woman in her twenties or thirties with COVID-19, enrolled during active disease.

This chain uses TRBV7-9 with TRBJ1-2, with 8 bases identical to TRBD1. This CDR3 spans 16 amino acids. The junction had 12 bases not matched to a gene; V was cut back by 4 bases and J by 5 bases. Germline CDR1 and CDR2: SEHNR and FQNEAQ (reference sequence). Here the CDR3 DNA reads TGTGCCAGCAGCTCGTCCCCCCAGGGGGCGGCTTATGGCTACACCTTC. Its protein product is CASSSSPQGAAYGYTF.

The J gene is TRBJ2-5, the V gene TRBV6-1; 9 bases agree with TRBD2. Germline assignment: CDR1 MNHNS and CDR2 SASEGT. The CDR3 is made up of 15 amino acids. V was pared by 3 bases and J by 2 bases, with 4 bases of the junction left unmatched. CDR3 sequence (DNA): TGTGCCAGCAGTGATCTAGCGGGGTGGCAAGAGACCCAGTACTTC. It specifies CASSDLAGWQETQYF.

The chain is built from TRBV24-1 and TRBJ2-2; no reliable D call. The germline gives CDR1 KGHDR, CDR2 SFDVKD. The V end was cut by 3 bases, the J end by 4 bases, with 8 bases between. The CDR3 length is 14 residues. CDR3 DNA sequence: TGTGCCACCAGTGATCCTCACTCCACCGGGGAGCTGTTTTTT. Amino acids: CATSDPHSTGELFF.

In DNA, the CDR3 is TGTGCCAGCAGTCCACAGGGGTTGAGCCCCCAGCATTTT. Translating gives CASSPQGLSPQHF. The chain links TRBV12-3 or TRBV12-4 to TRBJ1-5; 7 bases fit TRBD1. After removal of 5 bases from V and 10 bases from J, the junction contained 8 bases not matched to a gene. CDR3 length equals 13 residues.

This clone has just a few counts. J is TRBJ1-5 and V is TRBV12-3 or TRBV12-4; D is uncertain. V lost 6 bases and J 4 bases, leaving 10 bases between the germline ends. The CDR3 is made up of 13 amino acids. CDR3 in DNA: TGTGCCAGCAGCCCCGACGGGAATCAGCCCCAGCATTTT. It is translated as CASSPDGNQPQHF.

Remarks on this clone: Other DNA variants within this sample encode the same CDR3. The chain links TRBV18 to TRBJ1-5; D call uncertain. V shed 3 bases and J shed 2 bases, with 5 bases lying between them. Germline V gene sequence: CDR1 KGHSH, CDR2 LQKENI. This CDR3 has 13 residues. The CDR3, as DNA: TGTGCCAGCTCACCTACGGGCAATCAGCCCCAGCATTTT. Its protein product is CASSPTGNQPQHF.

This sequence joins TRBV4-1 and TRBJ2-5; D is uncertain. Germline V gene data show CDR1 as MGHRA and CDR2 as YSYEKL. V lost 6 bases and J 13 bases, leaving 21 bases between the germline ends. This CDR3 contains 13 residues. DNA of the CDR3: TGCGCCAGCAGTGTTTTAGTACCAAGAGCTCTGTACTTC. Translation gives CASSVLVPRALYF.

The chain combines TRBV19 with TRBJ2-1, with TRBD1 matching 9 bases. V lost 5 bases, J lost 8 bases, and 16 bases stayed unmatched. The CDR3 is 17 residues long. CDR1 is LNHDA, CDR2 SQIVND, per germline (reference sequence). CDR3 sequence (DNA): TGTGCCAGTAGTGATTTCTTTTCCGGACAGGGGTTTGATGAGCAGTTCTTC. Its protein product is CASSDFFSGQGFDEQFF.